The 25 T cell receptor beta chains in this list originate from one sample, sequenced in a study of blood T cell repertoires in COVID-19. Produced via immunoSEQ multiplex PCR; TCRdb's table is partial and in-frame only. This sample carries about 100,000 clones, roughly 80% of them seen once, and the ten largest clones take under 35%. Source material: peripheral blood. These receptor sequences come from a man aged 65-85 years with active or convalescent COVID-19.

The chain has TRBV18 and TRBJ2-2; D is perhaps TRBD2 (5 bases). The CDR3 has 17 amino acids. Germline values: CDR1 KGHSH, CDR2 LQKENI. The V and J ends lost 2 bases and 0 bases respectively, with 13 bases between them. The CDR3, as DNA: TGTGCCAGCTCACCATCTCCCGCGGGCCCGAACACCGGGGAGCTGTTTTTT. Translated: CASSPSPAGPNTGELFF.

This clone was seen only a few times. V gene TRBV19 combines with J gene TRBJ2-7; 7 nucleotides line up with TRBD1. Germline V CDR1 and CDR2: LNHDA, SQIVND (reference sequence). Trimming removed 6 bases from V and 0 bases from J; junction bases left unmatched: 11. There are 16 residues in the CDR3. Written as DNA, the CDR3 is TGTGCCAGTAGCCGATCCCACAGGGGAAGCTCCTACGAGCAGTACTTC. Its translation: CASSRSHRGSSYEQYF.

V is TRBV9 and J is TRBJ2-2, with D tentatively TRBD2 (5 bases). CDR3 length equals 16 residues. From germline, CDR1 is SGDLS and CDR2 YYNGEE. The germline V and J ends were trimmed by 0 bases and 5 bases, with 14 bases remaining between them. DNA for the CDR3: TGTGCCAGCAGCGTAGCTACCGGGGTTGGTACCGGGGAGCTGTTTTTT. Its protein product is CASSVATGVGTGELFF.

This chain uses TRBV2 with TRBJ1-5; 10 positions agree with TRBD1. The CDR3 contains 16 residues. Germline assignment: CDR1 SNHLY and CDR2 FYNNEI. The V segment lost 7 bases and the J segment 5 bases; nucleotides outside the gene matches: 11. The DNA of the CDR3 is TGTGCCAGCACTGGGACAGGGGATTTGCAGGATCAGCCCCAGCATTTT. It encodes CASTGTGDLQDQPQHF.

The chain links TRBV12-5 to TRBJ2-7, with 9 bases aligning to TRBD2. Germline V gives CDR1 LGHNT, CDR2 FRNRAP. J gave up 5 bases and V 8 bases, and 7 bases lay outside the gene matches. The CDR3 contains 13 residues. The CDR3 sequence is CASRLAGWDEQYF. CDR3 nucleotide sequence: TGTGCTAGTAGGCTAGCGGGGTGGGACGAGCAGTACTTC.

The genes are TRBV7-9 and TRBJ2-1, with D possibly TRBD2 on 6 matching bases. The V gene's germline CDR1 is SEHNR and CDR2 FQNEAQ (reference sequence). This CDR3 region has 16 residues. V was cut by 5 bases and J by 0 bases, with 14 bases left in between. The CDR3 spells CASSLYLGGSYNEQFF. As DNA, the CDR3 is TGTGCCAGCAGCCTTTACTTGGGAGGCTCCTACAATGAGCAGTTCTTC. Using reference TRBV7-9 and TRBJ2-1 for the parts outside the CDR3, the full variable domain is DTGVSQNPRHKITKRGQNVTFRCDPISEHNRLYWYRQTLGQGPEFLTYFQNEAQLEKSRLLSDRFSAERPKGSFSTLEIQRTEQGDSAMYLCASSLYLGGSYNEQFFGPGTRLTVL.

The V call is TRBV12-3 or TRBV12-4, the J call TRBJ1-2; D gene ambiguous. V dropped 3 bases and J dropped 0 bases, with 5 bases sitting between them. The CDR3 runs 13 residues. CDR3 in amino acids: CASSFDTNYGYTF. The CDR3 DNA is TGTGCCAGCAGTTTCGACACTAACTATGGCTACACCTTC.

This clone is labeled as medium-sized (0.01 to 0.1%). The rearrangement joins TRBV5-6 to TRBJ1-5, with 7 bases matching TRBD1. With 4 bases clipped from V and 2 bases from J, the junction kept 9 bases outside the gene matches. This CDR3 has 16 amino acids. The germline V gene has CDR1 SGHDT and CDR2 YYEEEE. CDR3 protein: CASSLYRGGGNQPQHF. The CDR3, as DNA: TGTGCCAGCAGCCTTTACAGGGGAGGCGGCAATCAGCCCCAGCATTTT.

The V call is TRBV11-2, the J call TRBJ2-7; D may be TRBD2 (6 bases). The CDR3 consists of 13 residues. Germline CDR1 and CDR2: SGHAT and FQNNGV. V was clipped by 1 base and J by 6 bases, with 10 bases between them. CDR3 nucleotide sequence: TGTGCCAGCAGCTTAGGGGGGGAAACCGAGCAGTACTTC. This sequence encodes CASSLGGETEQYF.

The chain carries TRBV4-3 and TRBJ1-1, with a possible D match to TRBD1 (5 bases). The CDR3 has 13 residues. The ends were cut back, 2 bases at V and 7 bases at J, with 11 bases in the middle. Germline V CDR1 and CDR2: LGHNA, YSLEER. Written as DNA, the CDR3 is TGCGCCAGCAGCCAACAAAAGGGGATTGAAGCTTTCTTT. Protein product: CASSQQKGIEAFF.

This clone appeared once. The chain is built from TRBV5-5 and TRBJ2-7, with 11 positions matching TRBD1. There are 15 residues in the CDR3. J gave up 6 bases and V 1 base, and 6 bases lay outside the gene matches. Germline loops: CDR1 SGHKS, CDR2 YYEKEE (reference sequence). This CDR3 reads CASSLRDRGSGEQYF. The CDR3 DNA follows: TGTGCCAGCAGCTTGAGGGACAGGGGGTCGGGCGAGCAGTACTTC. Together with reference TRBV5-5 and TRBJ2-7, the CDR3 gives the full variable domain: DAGVTQSPTHLIKTRGQQVTLRCSPISGHKSVSWYQQVLGQGPQFIFQYYEKEERGRGNFPDRFSARQFPNYSSELNVNALLLGDSALYLCASSLRDRGSGEQYFGPGTRLTVT.

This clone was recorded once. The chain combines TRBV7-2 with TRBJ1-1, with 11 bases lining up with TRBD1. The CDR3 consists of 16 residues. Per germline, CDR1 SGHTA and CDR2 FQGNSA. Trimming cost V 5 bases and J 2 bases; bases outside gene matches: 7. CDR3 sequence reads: CASSPVGTGGNTEAFF. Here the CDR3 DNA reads TGTGCCAGCAGCCCTGTTGGGACAGGGGGAAACACTGAAGCTTTCTTT.

The CDR3 here is CASSLEQGGPYEQYF. The CDR3 region has the DNA TGTGCCAGCAGCTTGGAACAGGGGGGGCCTTACGAGCAGTACTTC. This rearrangement joins TRBV5-5 to TRBJ2-7, with a weak D call TRBD1 (8 bases). V dropped 0 bases and J dropped 4 bases, with 14 bases sitting between them. The CDR3 totals 15 residues. Germline CDR1 and CDR2: SGHKS and YYEKEE (reference sequence).

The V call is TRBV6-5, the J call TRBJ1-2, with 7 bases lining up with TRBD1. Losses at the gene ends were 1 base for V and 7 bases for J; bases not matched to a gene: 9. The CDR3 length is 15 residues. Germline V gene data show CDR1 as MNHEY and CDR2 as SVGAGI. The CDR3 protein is CASSYFQTGLSGYTF. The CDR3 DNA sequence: TGTGCCAGCAGTTACTTCCAGACAGGGTTAAGTGGCTACACCTTC.

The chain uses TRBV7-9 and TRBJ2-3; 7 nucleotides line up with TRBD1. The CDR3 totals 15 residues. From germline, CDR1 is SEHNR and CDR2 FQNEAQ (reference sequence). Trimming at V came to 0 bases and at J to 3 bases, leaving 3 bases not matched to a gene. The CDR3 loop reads CASSLATGVTDTQYF. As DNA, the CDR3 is TGTGCCAGCAGCTTAGCCACAGGGGTAACAGATACGCAGTATTTT.

CDR3 sequence (DNA): TGCAGCGTTCTCGACAGGGGTGAAACTAACTATGGCTACACCTTC. Translation: CSVLDRGETNYGYTF. This chain joins TRBV29-1 and TRBJ1-2; 8 positions agree with TRBD1. Germline-derived CDR1 and CDR2 are SQVTM and ANQGSEA. Trimming removed 5 bases from V and 0 bases from J; junction bases left unmatched: 8. The CDR3 totals 15 residues.

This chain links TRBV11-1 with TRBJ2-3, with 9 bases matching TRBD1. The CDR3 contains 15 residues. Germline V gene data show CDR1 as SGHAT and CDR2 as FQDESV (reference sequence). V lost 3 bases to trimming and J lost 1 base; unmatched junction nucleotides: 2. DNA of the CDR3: TGTGCCAGCAGCTTGGGGACAGGGCGCACAGATACGCAGTATTTT. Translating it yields CASSLGTGRTDTQYF.

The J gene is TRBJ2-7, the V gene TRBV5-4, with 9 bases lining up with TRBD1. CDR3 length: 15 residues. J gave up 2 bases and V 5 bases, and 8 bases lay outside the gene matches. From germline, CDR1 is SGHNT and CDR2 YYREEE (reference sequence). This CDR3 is CASSEGQGRTYEQYF. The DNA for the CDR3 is TGTGCCAGCAGTGAGGGACAGGGAAGAACCTACGAGCAGTACTTC.

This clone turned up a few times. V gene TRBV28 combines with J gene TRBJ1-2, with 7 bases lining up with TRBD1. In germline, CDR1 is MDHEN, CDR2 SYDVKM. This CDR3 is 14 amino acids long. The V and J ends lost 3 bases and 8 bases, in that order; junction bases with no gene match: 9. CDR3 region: CASSFGGQPRGYTF. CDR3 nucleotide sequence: TGTGCCAGCAGTTTCGGGGGACAGCCGAGAGGCTACACCTTC.

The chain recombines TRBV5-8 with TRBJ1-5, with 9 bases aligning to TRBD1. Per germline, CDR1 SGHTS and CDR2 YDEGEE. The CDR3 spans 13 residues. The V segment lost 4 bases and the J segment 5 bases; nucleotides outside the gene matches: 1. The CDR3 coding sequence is TGTGCCAGCAGCCGGGACAGGGATCAGCCCCAGCATTTT. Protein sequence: CASSRDRDQPQHF.

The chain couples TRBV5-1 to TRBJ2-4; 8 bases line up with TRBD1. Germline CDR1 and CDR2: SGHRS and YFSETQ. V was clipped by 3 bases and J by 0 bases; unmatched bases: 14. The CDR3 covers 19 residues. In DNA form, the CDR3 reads TGCGCCAGCAGCTACGGACAGGGCGGGATTCAACTAGCCAAAAACATTCAGTACTTC. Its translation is CASSYGQGGIQLAKNIQYF.

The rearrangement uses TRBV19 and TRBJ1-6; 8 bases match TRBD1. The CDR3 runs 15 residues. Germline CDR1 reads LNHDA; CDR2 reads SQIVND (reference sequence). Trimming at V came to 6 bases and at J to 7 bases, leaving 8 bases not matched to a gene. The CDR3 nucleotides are TGTGCCAGTAGCCCGACAGGGGCCCAGAATTCACCCCTCCACTTT. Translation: CASSPTGAQNSPLHF.

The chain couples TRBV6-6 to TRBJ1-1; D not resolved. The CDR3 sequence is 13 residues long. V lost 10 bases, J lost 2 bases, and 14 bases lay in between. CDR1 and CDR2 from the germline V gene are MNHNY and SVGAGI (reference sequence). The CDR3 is CATTAGSNTEAFF. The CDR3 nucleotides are TGTGCCACAACGGCGGGCAGTAACACTGAAGCTTTCTTT.

CDR3 loop: CASSLDSNEQFF. The CDR3 nucleotides read TGTGCCAGCAGCTTGGACAGCAATGAGCAGTTCTTC. The chain combines TRBV5-4 with TRBJ2-1; D is uncertain. The germline V gene has CDR1 SGHNT and CDR2 YYREEE (reference sequence). Trimming removed 0 bases from V and 6 bases from J, with 4 bases in between. The CDR3 extends over 12 amino acids.

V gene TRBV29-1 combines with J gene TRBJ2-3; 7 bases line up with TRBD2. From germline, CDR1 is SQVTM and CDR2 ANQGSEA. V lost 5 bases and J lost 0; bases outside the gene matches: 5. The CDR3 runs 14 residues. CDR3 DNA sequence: TGCAGCGTTAGAGGGAGGGGCAGCACAGATACGCAGTATTTT. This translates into CSVRGRGSTDTQYF.